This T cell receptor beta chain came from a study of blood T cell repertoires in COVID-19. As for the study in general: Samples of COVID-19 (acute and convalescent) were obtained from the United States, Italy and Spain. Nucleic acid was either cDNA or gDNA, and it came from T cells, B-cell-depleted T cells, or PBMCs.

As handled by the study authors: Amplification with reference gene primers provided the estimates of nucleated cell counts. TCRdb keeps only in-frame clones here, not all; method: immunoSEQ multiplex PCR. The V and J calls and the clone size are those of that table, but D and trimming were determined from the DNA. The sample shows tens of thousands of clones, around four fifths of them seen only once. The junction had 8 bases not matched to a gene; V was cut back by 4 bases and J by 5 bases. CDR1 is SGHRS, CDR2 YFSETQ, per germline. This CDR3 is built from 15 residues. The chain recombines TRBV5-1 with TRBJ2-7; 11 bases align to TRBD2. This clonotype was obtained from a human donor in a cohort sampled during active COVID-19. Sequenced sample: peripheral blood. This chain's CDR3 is CASSKTSGSRNEQYF. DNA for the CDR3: TGCGCCAGCAGCAAAACTAGCGGGAGCCGCAACGAGCAGTACTTC.